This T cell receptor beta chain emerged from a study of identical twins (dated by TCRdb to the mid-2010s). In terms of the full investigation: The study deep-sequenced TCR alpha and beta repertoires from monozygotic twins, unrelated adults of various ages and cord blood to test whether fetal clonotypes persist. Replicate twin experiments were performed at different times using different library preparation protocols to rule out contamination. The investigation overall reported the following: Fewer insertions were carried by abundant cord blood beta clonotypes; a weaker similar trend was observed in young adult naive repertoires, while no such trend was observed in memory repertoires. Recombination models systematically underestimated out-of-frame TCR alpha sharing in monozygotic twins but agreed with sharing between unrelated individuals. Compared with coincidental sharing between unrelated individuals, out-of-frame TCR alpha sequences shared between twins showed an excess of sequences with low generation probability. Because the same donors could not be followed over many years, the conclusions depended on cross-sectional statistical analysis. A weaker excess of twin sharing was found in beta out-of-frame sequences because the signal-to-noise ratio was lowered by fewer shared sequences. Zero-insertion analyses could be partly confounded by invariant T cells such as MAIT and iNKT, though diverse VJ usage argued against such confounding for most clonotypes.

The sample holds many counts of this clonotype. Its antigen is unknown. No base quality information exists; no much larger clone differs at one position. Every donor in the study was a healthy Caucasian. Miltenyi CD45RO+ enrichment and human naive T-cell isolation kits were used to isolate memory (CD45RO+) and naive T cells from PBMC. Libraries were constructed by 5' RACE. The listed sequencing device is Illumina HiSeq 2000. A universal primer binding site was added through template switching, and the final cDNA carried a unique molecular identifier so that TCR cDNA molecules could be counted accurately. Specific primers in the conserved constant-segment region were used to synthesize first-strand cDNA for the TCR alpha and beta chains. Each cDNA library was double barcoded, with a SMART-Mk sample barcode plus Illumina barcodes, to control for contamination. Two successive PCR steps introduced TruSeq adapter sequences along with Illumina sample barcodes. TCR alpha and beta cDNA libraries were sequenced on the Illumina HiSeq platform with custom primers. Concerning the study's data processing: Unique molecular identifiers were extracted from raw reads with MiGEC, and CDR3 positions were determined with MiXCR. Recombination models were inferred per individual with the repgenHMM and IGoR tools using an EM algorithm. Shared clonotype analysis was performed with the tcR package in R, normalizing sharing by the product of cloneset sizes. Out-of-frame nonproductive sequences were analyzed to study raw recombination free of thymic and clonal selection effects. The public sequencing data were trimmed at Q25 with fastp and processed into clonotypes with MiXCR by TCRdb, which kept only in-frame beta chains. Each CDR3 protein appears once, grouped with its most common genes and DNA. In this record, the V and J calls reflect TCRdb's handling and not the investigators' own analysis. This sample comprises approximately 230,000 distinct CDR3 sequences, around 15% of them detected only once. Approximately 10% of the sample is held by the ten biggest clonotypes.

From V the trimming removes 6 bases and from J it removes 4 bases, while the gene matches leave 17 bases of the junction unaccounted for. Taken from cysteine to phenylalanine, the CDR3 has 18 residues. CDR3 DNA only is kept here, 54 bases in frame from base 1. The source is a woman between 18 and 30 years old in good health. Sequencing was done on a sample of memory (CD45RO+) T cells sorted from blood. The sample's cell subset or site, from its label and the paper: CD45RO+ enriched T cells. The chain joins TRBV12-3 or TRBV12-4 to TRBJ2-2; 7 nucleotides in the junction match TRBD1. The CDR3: CASSSIQGLRPGTGELFF. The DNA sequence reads TGTGCCAGCAGCTCGATACAGGGGTTACGGCCAGGCACCGGGGAGCTGTTTTTT.